One TCR beta chain is described in this entry. The CDR3 is 13 residues long. Trimming removed 0 bases at V and 12 bases at J, with 14 bases between. Germline CDR1 reads LGHNA; CDR2 reads YNFKEQ. The entry originates in a study of blood T cell repertoires in COVID-19. The protocol was immunoSEQ multiplex PCR, while the TCRdb copy is restricted to in-frame clones and leaves out a portion. The table shows 130,000 to 150,000 clones, with roughly 84% occurring only once. This chain joins TRBV4-2 and TRBJ1-1, with TRBD1 as a possible D gene (5 bases). The sequence derives from a woman aged 50 to 65 who had been exposed to COVID-19. Sample: PBMCs or T cells enriched from blood (not recorded which). CDR3 DNA sequence: TGTGCCAGCAGCCAAGAGCTGGGCCAGGGAACTTTCTTT. Protein sequence: CASSQELGQGTFF.